What follows describes a single T cell receptor beta chain. This sample was taken from a study of cytomegalovirus exposure and HLA in healthy donors. Trimming at V came to 0 bases and at J to 10 bases, leaving 12 bases not matched to a gene. This CDR3 comprises 16 residues. Germline CDR1 LNHNV, CDR2 YYDKDF (reference sequence). Profiling relied on immunoSEQ multiplex PCR, and the TCRdb table lists in-frame clones only, not all of them. The sample yields 45,000 to 65,000 clones, 93% seen once. The receptor was isolated from a young woman in good health and CMV-seropositive. The rearrangement uses TRBV15 and TRBJ2-5; 9 positions agree with TRBD1. The source material was PBMCs. CDR3 sequence reads: CATSRDRTGGGLIQYF. CDR3 in DNA: TGTGCCACCAGCAGAGATCGTACAGGGGGCGGTTTGATCCAGTACTTC.